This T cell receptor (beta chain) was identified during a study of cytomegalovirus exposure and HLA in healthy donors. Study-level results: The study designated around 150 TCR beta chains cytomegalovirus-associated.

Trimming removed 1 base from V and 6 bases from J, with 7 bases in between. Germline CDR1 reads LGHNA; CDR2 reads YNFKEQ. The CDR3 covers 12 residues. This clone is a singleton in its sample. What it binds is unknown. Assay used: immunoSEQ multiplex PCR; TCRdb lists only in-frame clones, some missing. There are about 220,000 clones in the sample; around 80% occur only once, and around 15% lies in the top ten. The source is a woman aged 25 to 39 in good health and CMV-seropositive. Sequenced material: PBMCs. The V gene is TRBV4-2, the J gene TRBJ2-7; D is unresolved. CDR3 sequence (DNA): TGTGCCAGCAGCCAAGCGGGCAGCGAGCAGTACTTC. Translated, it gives CASSQAGSEQYF.